The T cell receptor beta chain described here comes from a study of T cells expressing NK-cell markers. Study in general: It was from sorted CD3+CD56+NKG2C+, CD3+CD56+NKG2C- and CD3+CD56-NKG2C+ T cells that TCR beta repertoires came.

TCRdb reprocessed the 5' RACE reads and stores each CDR3 protein as one record, lacking DNA. In all, the sample yields some 440,000 distinct CDR3 sequences. The CDR3 extends over 14 amino acids. CDR1 is DFQATT and CDR2 is SNEGSKA in the germline V gene (reference sequence). The sequenced material came from blood T cells: a sorted CD56 or NKG2C T cell subset, CD4+ or CD8+ T cells, or bulk PBMC T cells (not recorded which). The source is a woman in her forties or fifties in good health. This chain uses TRBV20-1 with TRBJ1-4; absent DNA, TCRdb's TRBD1 call cannot be checked. CDR3 region: CSARVTRANEKLFF.